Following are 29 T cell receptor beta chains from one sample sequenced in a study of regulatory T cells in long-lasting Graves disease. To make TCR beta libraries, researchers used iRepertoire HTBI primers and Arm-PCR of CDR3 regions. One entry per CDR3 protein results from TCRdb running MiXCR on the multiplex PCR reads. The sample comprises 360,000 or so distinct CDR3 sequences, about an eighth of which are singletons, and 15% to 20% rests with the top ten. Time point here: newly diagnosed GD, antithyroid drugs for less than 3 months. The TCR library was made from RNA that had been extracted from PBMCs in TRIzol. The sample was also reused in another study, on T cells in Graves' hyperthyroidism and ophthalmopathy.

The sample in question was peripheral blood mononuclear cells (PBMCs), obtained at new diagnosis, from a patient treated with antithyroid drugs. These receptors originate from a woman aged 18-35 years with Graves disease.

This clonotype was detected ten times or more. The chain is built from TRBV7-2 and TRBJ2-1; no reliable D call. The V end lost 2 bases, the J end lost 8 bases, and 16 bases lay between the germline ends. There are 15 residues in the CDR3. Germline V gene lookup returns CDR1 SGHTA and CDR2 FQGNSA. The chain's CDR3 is CASSLNEFGGDEQFF. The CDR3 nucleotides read TGTGCCAGCAGCTTAAACGAGTTCGGCGGCGATGAGCAGTTCTTC.

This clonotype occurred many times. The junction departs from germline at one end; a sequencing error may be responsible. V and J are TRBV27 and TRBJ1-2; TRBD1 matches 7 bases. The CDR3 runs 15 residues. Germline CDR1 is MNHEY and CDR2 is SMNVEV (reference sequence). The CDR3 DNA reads TGTGCCAGCAGTAGAGAGAGACAGGGTCGCTATGGCTACGCCTTC. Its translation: CASSRERQGRYGYAF.

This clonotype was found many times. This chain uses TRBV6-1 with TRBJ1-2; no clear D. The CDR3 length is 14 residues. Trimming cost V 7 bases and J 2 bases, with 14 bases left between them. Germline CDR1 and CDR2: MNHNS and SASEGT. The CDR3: CASIGRTGNYGYTF. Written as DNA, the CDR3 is TGTGCCAGCATTGGTCGAACGGGGAACTATGGCTACACCTTC.

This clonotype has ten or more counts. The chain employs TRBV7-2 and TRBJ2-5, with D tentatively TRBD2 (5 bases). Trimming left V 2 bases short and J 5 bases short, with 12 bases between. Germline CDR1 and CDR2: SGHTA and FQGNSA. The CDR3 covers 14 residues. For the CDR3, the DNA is TGTGCCAGCAGCTTAAATCGGGGTTTCGAGACCCAGTACTTC. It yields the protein CASSLNRGFETQYF.

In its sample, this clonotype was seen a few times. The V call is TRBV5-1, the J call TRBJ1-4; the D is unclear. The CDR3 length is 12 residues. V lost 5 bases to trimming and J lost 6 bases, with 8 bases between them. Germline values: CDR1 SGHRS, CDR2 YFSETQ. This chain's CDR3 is CASRSSHEKLFF. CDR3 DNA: TGCGCCAGCAGGAGCTCGCATGAAAAACTGTTTTTT.

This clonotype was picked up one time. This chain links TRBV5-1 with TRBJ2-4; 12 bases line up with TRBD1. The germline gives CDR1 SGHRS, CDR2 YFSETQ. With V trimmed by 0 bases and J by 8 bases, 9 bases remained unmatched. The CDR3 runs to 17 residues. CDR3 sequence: CASSLAHAGQGADIQYF. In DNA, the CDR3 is TGCGCCAGCAGCTTGGCTCACGCGGGACAGGGGGCTGACATTCAGTACTTC.

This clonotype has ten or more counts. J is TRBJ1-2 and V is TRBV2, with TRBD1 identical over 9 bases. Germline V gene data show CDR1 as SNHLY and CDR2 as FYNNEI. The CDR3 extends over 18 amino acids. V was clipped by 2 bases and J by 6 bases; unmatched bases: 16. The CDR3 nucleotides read TGTGCCAGCAGTGAATTACTGGGACAGGGTAACGATAGTGATGGCTACACCTTC. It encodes CASSELLGQGNDSDGYTF. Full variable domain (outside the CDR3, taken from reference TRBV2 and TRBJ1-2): EPEVTQTPSHQVTQMGQEVILRCVPISNHLYFYWYRQILGQKVEFLVSFYNNEISEKSEIFDDQFSVERPDGSNFTLKIRSTKLEDSAMYFCASSELLGQGNDSDGYTFGSGTRLTVV.

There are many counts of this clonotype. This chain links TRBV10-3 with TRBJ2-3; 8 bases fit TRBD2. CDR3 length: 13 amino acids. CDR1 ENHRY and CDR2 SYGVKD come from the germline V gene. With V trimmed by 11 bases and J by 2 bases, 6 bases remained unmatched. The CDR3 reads CAHRGGLTDTQYF. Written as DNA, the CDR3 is TGTGCCCACCGCGGGGGGCTCACAGATACGCAGTATTTT.

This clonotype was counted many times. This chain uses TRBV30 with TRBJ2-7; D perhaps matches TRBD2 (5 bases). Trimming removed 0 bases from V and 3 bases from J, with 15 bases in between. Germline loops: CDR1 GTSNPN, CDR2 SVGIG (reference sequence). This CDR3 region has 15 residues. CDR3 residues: CAWSVRSSRGYEQYF. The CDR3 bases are TGTGCCTGGAGTGTAAGGTCTAGCCGGGGCTACGAGCAGTACTTC.

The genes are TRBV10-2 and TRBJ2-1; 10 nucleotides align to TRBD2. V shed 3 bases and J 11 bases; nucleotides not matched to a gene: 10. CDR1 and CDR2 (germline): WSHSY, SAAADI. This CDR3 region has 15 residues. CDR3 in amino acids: CASSDPGTSVEKQFF. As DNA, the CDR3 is TGCGCCAGCAGTGACCCCGGGACTAGCGTCGAAAAGCAGTTCTTC.

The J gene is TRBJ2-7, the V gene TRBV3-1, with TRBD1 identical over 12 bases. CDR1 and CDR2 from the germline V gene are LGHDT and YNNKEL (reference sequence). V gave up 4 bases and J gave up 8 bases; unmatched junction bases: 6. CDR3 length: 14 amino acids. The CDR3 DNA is TGTGCCAGCAGCCTGGGGACAGGGGGCTTGAAGCAGTACTTC. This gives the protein CASSLGTGGLKQYF.

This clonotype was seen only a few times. CDR3 residues: CASSPTSGTSGMDAGTQYF. DNA of the CDR3: TGCGCCAGCAGCCCTACTTCCGGGACTAGCGGGATGGACGCAGGGACCCAGTACTTC. This chain joins TRBV4-1 and TRBJ2-5, with TRBD2 identical over 13 bases. Germline loops: CDR1 MGHRA, CDR2 YSYEKL. This CDR3 is built from 19 residues. The J segment lost 7 bases and the V segment lost 4 bases, leaving 18 bases of the junction unmatched.

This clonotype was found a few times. The CDR3 reads CASSHPTTDEAFF. The CDR3 DNA reads as TGTGCCAGCAGTCACCCAACTACCGATGAAGCTTTCTTT. J is TRBJ1-1 and V is TRBV6-1; D unresolved. The CDR3 is made up of 13 amino acids. The V gene's germline CDR1 is MNHNS and CDR2 SASEGT. Trimming cost V 5 bases and J 7 bases, with 14 bases left between them.

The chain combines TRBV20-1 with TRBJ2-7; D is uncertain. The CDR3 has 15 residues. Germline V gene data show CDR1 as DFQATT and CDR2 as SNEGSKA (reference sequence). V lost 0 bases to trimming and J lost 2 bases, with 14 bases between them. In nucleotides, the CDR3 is TGCAGTGCTAGAGATTTGACTCGACAAACCTACGAGCAGTACGTC. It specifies CSARDLTRQTYEQYV.

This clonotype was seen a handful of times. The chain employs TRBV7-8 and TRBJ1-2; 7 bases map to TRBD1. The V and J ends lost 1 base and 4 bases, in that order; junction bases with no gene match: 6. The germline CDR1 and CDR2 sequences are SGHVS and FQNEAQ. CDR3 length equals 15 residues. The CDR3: CASSLGWGQTYGYTF. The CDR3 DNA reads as TGTGCCAGCAGCTTAGGATGGGGACAGACCTATGGCTACACCTTC.

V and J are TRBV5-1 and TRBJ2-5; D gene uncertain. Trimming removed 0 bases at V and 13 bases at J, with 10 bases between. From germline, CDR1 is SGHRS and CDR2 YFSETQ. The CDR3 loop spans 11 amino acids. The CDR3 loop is CASSLGEYSYF. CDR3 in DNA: TGCGCCAGCAGCTTGGGGGAATACTCGTACTTC. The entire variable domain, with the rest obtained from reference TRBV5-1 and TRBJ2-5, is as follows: KAGVTQTPRYLIKTRGQQVTLSCSPISGHRSVSWYQQTPGQGLQFLFEYFSETQRNKGNFPGRFSGRQFSNSRSEMNVSTLELGDSALYLCASSLGEYSYFGPGTRLLVL.

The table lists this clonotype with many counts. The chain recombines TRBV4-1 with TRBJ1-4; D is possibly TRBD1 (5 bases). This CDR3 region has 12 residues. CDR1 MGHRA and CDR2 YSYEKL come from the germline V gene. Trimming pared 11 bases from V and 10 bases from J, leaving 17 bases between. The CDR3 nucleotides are TGCGCCGGCTCCCTACCGGGGGGAAAACTGTTTTTT. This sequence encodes CAGSLPGGKLFF.

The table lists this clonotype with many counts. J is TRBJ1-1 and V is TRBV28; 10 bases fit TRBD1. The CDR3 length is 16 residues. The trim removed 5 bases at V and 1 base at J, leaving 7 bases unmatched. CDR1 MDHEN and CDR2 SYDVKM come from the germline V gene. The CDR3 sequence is CASSRQGAHWNTEAFF. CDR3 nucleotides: TGTGCCAGCAGTAGACAGGGGGCTCACTGGAACACTGAAGCTTTCTTT. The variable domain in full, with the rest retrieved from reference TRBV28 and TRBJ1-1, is DVKVTQSSRYLVKRTGEKVFLECVQDMDHENMFWYRQDPGLGLRLIYFSYDVKMKEKGDIPEGYSVSREKKERFSLILESASTNQTSMYLCASSRQGAHWNTEAFFGQGTRLTVV.

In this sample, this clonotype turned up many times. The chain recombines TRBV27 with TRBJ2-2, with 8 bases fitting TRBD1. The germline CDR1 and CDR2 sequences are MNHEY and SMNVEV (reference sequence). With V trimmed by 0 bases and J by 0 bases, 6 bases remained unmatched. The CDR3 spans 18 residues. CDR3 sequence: CASSLSWGQVANTGELFF. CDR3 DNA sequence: TGTGCCAGCAGTTTATCGTGGGGACAGGTGGCGAACACCGGGGAGCTGTTTTTT.

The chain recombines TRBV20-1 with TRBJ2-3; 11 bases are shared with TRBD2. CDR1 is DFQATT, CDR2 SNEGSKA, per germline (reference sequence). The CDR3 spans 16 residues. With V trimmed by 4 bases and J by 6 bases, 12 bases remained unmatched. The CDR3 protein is CSATTGLAGGWDTQYF. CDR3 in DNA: TGCAGTGCTACGACCGGGCTAGCGGGGGGCTGGGATACGCAGTATTTT.

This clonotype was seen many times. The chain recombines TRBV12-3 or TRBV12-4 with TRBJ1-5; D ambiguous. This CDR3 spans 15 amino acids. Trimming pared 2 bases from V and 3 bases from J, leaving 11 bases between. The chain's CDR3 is CASSLISVDNQPQHF. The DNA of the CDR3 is TGTGCCAGCAGTTTAATCTCGGTTGACAATCAGCCCCAGCATTTT.

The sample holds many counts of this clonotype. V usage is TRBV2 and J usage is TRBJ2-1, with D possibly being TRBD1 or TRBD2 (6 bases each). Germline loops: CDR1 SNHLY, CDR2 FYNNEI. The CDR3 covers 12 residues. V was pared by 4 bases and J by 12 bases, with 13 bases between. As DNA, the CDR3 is TGTGCCAGCAGTGTCGCCGGAGGGGGGCAGTTCTTC. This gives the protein CASSVAGGGQFF. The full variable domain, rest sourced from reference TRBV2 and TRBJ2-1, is EPEVTQTPSHQVTQMGQEVILRCVPISNHLYFYWYRQILGQKVEFLVSFYNNEISEKSEIFDDQFSVERPDGSNFTLKIRSTKLEDSAMYFCASSVAGGGQFFGPGTRLTVL.

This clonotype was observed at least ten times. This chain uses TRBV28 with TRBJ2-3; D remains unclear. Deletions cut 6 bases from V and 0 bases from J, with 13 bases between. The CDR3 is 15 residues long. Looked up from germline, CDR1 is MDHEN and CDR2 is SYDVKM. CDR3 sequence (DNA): TGTGCCAGCAGGCCATGGGCAGTTAGCACAGATACGCAGTATTTT. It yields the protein CASRPWAVSTDTQYF. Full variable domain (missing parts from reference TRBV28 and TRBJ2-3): DVKVTQSSRYLVKRTGEKVFLECVQDMDHENMFWYRQDPGLGLRLIYFSYDVKMKEKGDIPEGYSVSREKKERFSLILESASTNQTSMYLCASRPWAVSTDTQYFGPGTRLTVL.

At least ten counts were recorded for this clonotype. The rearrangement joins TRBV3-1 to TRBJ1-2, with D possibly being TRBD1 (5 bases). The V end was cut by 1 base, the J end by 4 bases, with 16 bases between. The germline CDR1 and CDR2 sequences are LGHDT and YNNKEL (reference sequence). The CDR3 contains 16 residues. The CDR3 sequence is CASSQGPSGRGYGYTF. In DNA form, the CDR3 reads TGTGCCAGCAGCCAAGGTCCGTCTGGAAGGGGCTATGGCTACACCTTC.

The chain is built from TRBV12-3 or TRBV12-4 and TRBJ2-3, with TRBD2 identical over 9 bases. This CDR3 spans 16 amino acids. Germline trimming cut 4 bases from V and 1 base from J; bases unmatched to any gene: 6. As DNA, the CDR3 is TGTGCCAGCAGTTCTCTAGCGGGATGGGGCACAGATACGCAGTATTTT. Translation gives CASSSLAGWGTDTQYF.

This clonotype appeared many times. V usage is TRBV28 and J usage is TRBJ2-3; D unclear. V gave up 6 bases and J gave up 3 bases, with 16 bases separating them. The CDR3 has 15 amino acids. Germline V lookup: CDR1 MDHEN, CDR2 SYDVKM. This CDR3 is CASRPLLVLTDTQYF. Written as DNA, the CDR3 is TGTGCCAGCAGACCCCTTCTGGTTTTGACAGATACGCAGTATTTT.

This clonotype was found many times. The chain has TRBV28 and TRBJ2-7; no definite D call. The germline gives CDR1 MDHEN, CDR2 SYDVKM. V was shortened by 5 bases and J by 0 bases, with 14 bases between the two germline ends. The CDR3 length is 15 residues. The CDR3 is CASSPTPRSSYEQYF. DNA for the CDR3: TGTGCCAGCAGTCCCACTCCACGGAGCTCCTACGAGCAGTACTTC.

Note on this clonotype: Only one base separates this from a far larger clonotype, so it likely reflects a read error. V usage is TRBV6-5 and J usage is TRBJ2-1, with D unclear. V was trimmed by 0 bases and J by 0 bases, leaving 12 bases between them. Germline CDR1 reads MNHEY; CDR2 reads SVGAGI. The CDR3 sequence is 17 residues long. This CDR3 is CASSYSSATFSYNEQFF. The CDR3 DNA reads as TGTGCCAGCAGTTACTCGTCGGCTACCTTCTCCTACAATGAGCAGTTCTTC.

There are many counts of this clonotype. Here the CDR3 DNA reads TGCGCCAGCAGCTTGGTGCTGACCAACACCGGGGAGCTGTTTTTT. Translating it yields CASSLVLTNTGELFF. The rearrangement joins TRBV5-1 to TRBJ2-2, with D hard to call. The CDR3 is 15 amino acids. The germline V gene encodes CDR1 SGHRS and CDR2 YFSETQ. The V and J ends lost 0 bases and 2 bases respectively, with 8 bases between them.